A selection of T cell receptor beta chains follows, all from one sample in a study of blood T cell repertoires in COVID-19. Method: immunoSEQ multiplex PCR; TCRdb's copy keeps in-frame clones and lacks some. The repertoire consists of under 300,000 clones, with 65% to 80% occurring once and the leading ten covering roughly 4%. Sequenced sample: peripheral blood. The receptors come from a woman in her forties with active or convalescent COVID-19. Both conserved end residues are part of each CDR3. Each record gives: V gene, CDR3 length, J gene, CDR3 protein.

TRBV6-5,16,TRBJ1-1,CASSYGQGTRNTEAFF
TRBV28,16,TRBJ1-2,CASSLQTGGDPYGYTF
TRBV4-1,14,TRBJ1-2,CASSQERGRGGYTF
TRBV5-6,15,TRBJ1-2,CASSPGQVRTYGYTF
TRBV19,14,TRBJ2-5,CASSGQGPRETQYF
TRBV11-3,14,TRBJ1-1,CASSLGHGGTEAFF
TRBV2,14,TRBJ1-2,CASRWGTQGDGYTF
TRBV5-6,14,TRBJ1-2,CASRPRQTLLNYTF
TRBV19,15,TRBJ1-5,CASSRETGWHQPQHF
TRBV6-5,13,TRBJ1-5,CASSRGGNQPQHF
TRBV6-6,13,TRBJ1-6,CASTLSGGSPLHF
TRBV5-1,13,TRBJ1-1,CASSREVNTEAFF
TRBV10-3,16,TRBJ1-5,CAISESMQDSNQPQHF
TRBV11-3,12,TRBJ2-7,CASSLGQNEQYF
TRBV9,13,TRBJ2-3,CASSIPSLDTQYF
TRBV12-5,15,TRBJ1-4,CASGLTRGSSLILFF
TRBV6-6,20,TRBJ2-3,CASSRAVSGGAQTGTDTQYF
TRBV5-4,15,TRBJ2-1,CASSSPTSGGAEQFF
TRBV9,14,TRBJ1-2,CASSVEPATYGYTF
TRBV30,12,TRBJ1-1,CAWTGQYTEAFF
TRBV3-1/TRBV3-2,15,TRBJ1-3,CASSQVVLSGNTIYF
TRBV7-8,14,TRBJ1-4,CASSARTGYEKLFF
TRBV3-1/TRBV3-2,15,TRBJ2-1,CASSLTSGGVNEQFF
TRBV18,14,TRBJ1-5,CASSQTRGFQPQHF
TRBV5-1,14,TRBJ1-1,CASSYAGRGTEAFF
TRBV10-3,12,TRBJ2-5,CALGEGKETQYF
TRBV7-3,18,TRBJ2-3,CASSPRSLAGGTTDTQYF
TRBV7-2,15,TRBJ1-6,CASSPRQGHNSPLHF
TRBV19,15,TRBJ1-3,CASSTDRFSGNTIYF
TRBV6-1,16,TRBJ2-1,CASSGFRGTSYNEQFF
TRBV4-2,18,TRBJ2-1,CASSLQLSGGASYNEQFF
TRBV6-5,15,TRBJ1-1,CASSYGVQSDTEAFF
TRBV4-1,16,TRBJ1-1,CASSQFGTGINTEAFF
TRBV3-1/TRBV3-2,13,TRBJ1-1,CASSQESRREAFF
TRBV5-4,13,TRBJ1-3,CASSTKGGNTIYF
TRBV19,15,TRBJ2-3,CASGTSGASTDTQYF
TRBV5-1,16,TRBJ2-7,CASSLRTSGGKNEQYF
TRBV14,15,TRBJ1-1,CASSQVSGMNTEAFF
TRBV6-5,15,TRBJ1-2,CASRLTGVGNYGYTF
TRBV5-1,19,TRBJ2-6,CASSFQGQGTYSGANVLTF
TRBV10-3,14,TRBJ2-1,CAIGGEDSYNEQFF
TRBV7-3,14,TRBJ1-2,CASSETTGNYGYTF
TRBV7-2,15,TRBJ1-2,CASSLWTGENYGYTF
TRBV28,14,TRBJ1-6,CASSALTGESPLHF
TRBV7-2,14,TRBJ2-3,CASSLARGQLTQYF
TRBV12-5,15,TRBJ1-5,CASGVTITPNQPQHF
TRBV5-6,15,TRBJ1-2,CASSSIMEGSVGYTF
TRBV11-2,16,TRBJ1-3,CASSLNSGEGGNTIYF
TRBV12-3/TRBV12-4,13,TRBJ2-2,CASTRTGTGELFF
TRBV5-5,15,TRBJ1-2,CASSPGQLLGYGYTF
TRBV4-1,18,TRBJ2-6,CASSQATGRGSSANVLTF
TRBV11-2,16,TRBJ1-2,CASSLNAAGGYYGYTF